The 23 T cell receptor beta chains below were found in one sample sequenced in a study of PD-1 blockade in classical Hodgkin lymphoma. Time point indicated: cycle 4 day 1 (C4D1), after around six weeks of nivolumab. Each of the patients experienced relapse following autologous stem cell transplantation, and their brentuximab vedotin exposure differed. Method: immunoSEQ multiplex PCR; TCRdb's copy keeps in-frame clones and lacks some. Of tens of thousands of clones in the sample, over 85% are singletons; the top ten hold approximately 8%. Sequencing was performed on peripheral blood mononuclear cells (PBMCs), taken before the fourth cycle of nivolumab. The receptors come from a human donor with classical Hodgkin lymphoma.

The rearrangement links TRBV27 to TRBJ2-7; perhaps TRBD1 as D (6 bases). The germline V gene encodes CDR1 MNHEY and CDR2 SMNVEV (reference sequence). V lost 3 bases and J lost 2, with 14 bases in between. The CDR3 spans 15 residues. The CDR3 DNA reads as TGTGCCAGCAGTTTCTTCAGGGGTATGCCCTACGAGCAGTACTTC. It encodes CASSFFRGMPYEQYF.

A single count supports this clone. The rearrangement uses TRBV4-2 and TRBJ1-5; maybe TRBD1 (6 bases). This CDR3 has 15 amino acids. Germline V gene data show CDR1 as LGHNA and CDR2 as YNFKEQ. Between the trimmed V and J ends, which lost 2 bases and 1 base, there was a span of 9 bases. CDR3 loop: CASSQLTGSNQPQHF. Here the CDR3 DNA reads TGTGCCAGCAGCCAACTCACAGGGAGCAATCAGCCCCAGCATTTT.

The table lists this clone with a few counts. The J gene is TRBJ2-7, the V gene TRBV25-1; 13 nucleotides line up with TRBD2. The ends lost 6 bases at V and 3 bases at J; junction bases unmatched: 2. The CDR3 totals 14 residues. Germline assignment: CDR1 MGHDK and CDR2 SYGVNS. Here the CDR3 DNA reads TGTGCCAGCAGAAGGACTAGCGGGAGCTACGAGCAGTACTTC. This encodes CASRRTSGSYEQYF.

The rearrangement links TRBV4-1 to TRBJ1-2; 9 bases are shared with TRBD1. Germline lookup yields CDR1 MGHRA and CDR2 YSYEKL. The CDR3 has 15 amino acids. V lost 3 bases and J lost 1; bases outside the gene matches: 3. As DNA, the CDR3 is TGCGCCAGCAGCCAGCAGGACAGGGGTAACTATGGCTACACCTTC. Translating gives CASSQQDRGNYGYTF.

The chain joins TRBV5-6 to TRBJ1-1; 7 bases line up with TRBD1. CDR1 SGHDT and CDR2 YYEEEE come from the germline V gene. CDR3 size: 14 residues. Germline trimming cut 1 base from V and 5 bases from J; bases unmatched to any gene: 5. The CDR3 nucleotides are TGTGCCAGCAGCTTGTTTCAGGGGGGAACTGAAGCTTTCTTT. This encodes CASSLFQGGTEAFF.

This clone showed up just once. The chain is built from TRBV27 and TRBJ1-5; 8 nucleotides align to TRBD1. This CDR3 is 13 amino acids long. V lost 8 bases, J lost 7 bases, and 7 bases stayed unmatched. CDR1 and CDR2 from the germline V gene are MNHEY and SMNVEV (reference sequence). In DNA form, the CDR3 reads TGTGCCAGCCGGGACAGGCGGGCCCAGCCCCAGCATTTT. This gives the protein CASRDRRAQPQHF.

The CDR3 DNA reads TGTGCCAGCAGGAGGACAGGGTCAGTGGACTATGGCTACACCTTC. Translated: CASRRTGSVDYGYTF. This chain connects TRBV6-6 to TRBJ1-2; 8 bases agree with TRBD1. V lost 6 bases, J lost 3 bases, and 9 bases stayed unmatched. There are 15 residues in the CDR3. The germline V gene encodes CDR1 MNHNY and CDR2 SVGAGI (reference sequence).

The genes are TRBV4-2 and TRBJ2-5; 7 bases are shared with TRBD1. V was pared by 4 bases and J by 2 bases, with 4 bases of the junction left unmatched. CDR1 and CDR2 from the germline V gene are LGHNA and YNFKEQ. There are 14 residues in the CDR3. The CDR3 loop reads CASSRATGQETQYF. In nucleotides, the CDR3 is TGTGCCAGCAGCCGGGCGACAGGGCAAGAGACCCAGTACTTC.

The rearrangement joins TRBV6-1 to TRBJ2-7; 7 bases are shared with TRBD2. J lost 0 bases, V lost 2 bases, and 13 bases had no gene match. Germline V gene lookup returns CDR1 MNHNS and CDR2 SASEGT. The CDR3 totals 18 residues. Here the CDR3 reads CASSELPGGSGVSYEQYF. CDR3 bases: TGTGCCAGCAGTGAACTGCCGGGCGGGAGCGGCGTCTCCTACGAGCAGTACTTC.

The chain is built from TRBV10-3 and TRBJ2-2, with unresolved D. CDR3 length equals 13 residues. CDR1 and CDR2 (germline): ENHRY, SYGVKD. Trimming shortened V by 6 bases and J by 4 bases, and 9 bases separated the two germline ends. As DNA, the CDR3 is TGTGCCATCAGGTCCGATGGCACCGGGGAGCTGTTTTTT. Its translation: CAIRSDGTGELFF.

The chain employs TRBV29-1 and TRBJ2-2, with D unclear. The CDR3 has 11 amino acids. CDR1 SQVTM and CDR2 ANQGSEA come from the germline V gene. Trimming shortened V by 7 bases and J by 4 bases, and 7 bases separated the two germline ends. CDR3 nucleotide sequence: TGCAGCGGTGTGAGCACCGGGGAGCTGTTTTTT. Its protein is CSGVSTGELFF.

The chain carries TRBV7-3 and TRBJ2-1, with TRBD1 matching over 7 bases. The CDR3 contains 13 residues. Trimming cost V 5 bases and J 6 bases; bases outside gene matches: 4. Looked up from germline, CDR1 is SGHTA and CDR2 is FQGTGA. The CDR3 here is CASSQRQGNEQFF. In DNA form, the CDR3 reads TGTGCCAGCAGCCAGAGACAGGGCAATGAGCAGTTCTTC. The variable domain in full, completed from reference TRBV7-3 and TRBJ2-1, reads GAGVSQTPSNKVTEKGKYVELRCDPISGHTALYWYRQSLGQGPEFLIYFQGTGAADDSGLPNDRFFAVRPEGSVSTLKIQRTERGDSAVYLCASSQRQGNEQFFGPGTRLTVL.

The chain uses TRBV1 and TRBJ1-2. TRBV1 is a known pseudogene. CDR3 size: 12 residues. The CDR3 protein is CTSWQPNYGYTF. The CDR3 DNA reads as TGCACCAGCTGGCAGCCCAACTATGGCTACACCTTC.

In nucleotides, the CDR3 is TGTGCCAGCAGCGGACGGGGACAGGGGTCCTACAATGAGCAGTTCTTC. Encoded protein: CASSGRGQGSYNEQFF. The J gene is TRBJ2-1, the V gene TRBV9, with TRBD1 matching over 10 bases. Per the germline V gene, CDR1 is SGDLS and CDR2 is YYNGEE. V was clipped by 3 bases and J by 1 base; unmatched bases: 4. The CDR3 has 16 residues.

V is TRBV5-4 and J is TRBJ1-6, with D possibly TRBD1 on 5 matching bases. The CDR3 sequence is 14 residues long. The V gene's germline CDR1 is SGHNT and CDR2 YYREEE (reference sequence). Deletions cut 0 bases from V and 10 bases from J, with 11 bases between. As DNA, the CDR3 is TGTGCCAGCAGCTTGGATAGGGGAAACTCACCCCTCCACTTT. It encodes CASSLDRGNSPLHF.

The rearrangement uses TRBV19 and TRBJ2-7, with D possibly being TRBD1 (5 bases). Trimming removed 7 bases at V and 2 bases at J, with 12 bases between. CDR3 length: 13 residues. Germline CDR1 reads LNHDA; CDR2 reads SQIVND (reference sequence). The CDR3 DNA sequence: TGTGCCAGTAACCCAGGGATGACCTACGAGCAGTACTTC. This gives the protein CASNPGMTYEQYF.

V is TRBV7-9 and J is TRBJ2-1; possible D gene TRBD2, 6 bases. The CDR3 sequence is 16 residues long. V was shortened by 0 bases and J by 5 bases, with 14 bases between the two germline ends. CDR1 is SEHNR and CDR2 is FQNEAQ in the germline V gene (reference sequence). CDR3 protein: CASSLAGDFFNNEQFF. The DNA for the CDR3 is TGTGCCAGCAGCTTAGCGGGGGACTTCTTCAACAATGAGCAGTTCTTC.

The chain recombines TRBV18 with TRBJ2-3, with D uncertain. Germline CDR1 KGHSH, CDR2 LQKENI. V lost 3 bases to trimming and J lost 1 base, with 8 bases between them. CDR3 length: 14 residues. The CDR3 protein is CASSPETRTDTQYF. CDR3 nucleotides: TGTGCCAGCTCACCGGAGACTCGCACAGATACGCAGTATTTT.

The DNA of the CDR3 is TGTGCCAGTAGTATGGGTAGCGGTTCCACCTACGAGCAGTACTTC. Protein sequence: CASSMGSGSTYEQYF. The rearrangement links TRBV19 to TRBJ2-7, with D perhaps matching TRBD2 (6 bases). CDR3 length: 15 amino acids. Germline V gene sequence: CDR1 LNHDA, CDR2 SQIVND (reference sequence). Between the trimmed V and J ends, which lost 3 bases and 2 bases, there was a span of 14 bases.

This chain connects TRBV28 to TRBJ2-1; 12 nucleotides line up with TRBD1. V was clipped by 5 bases and J by 3 bases; unmatched bases: 2. Germline V lookup: CDR1 MDHEN, CDR2 SYDVKM. This CDR3 is built from 15 residues. The CDR3 loop reads CASSRDRGLYNEQFF. CDR3 DNA sequence: TGTGCCAGCAGTCGGGACAGGGGGCTCTACAATGAGCAGTTCTTC.

This chain connects TRBV13 to TRBJ2-7; 9 nucleotides line up with TRBD1. Germline V CDR1 and CDR2: PRHDT, FYEKMQ (reference sequence). The ends lost 5 bases at V and 3 bases at J; junction bases unmatched: 11. The CDR3 is 16 residues long. CDR3 residues: CASSTRGQGRSYEQYF. CDR3 coding DNA: TGTGCCAGCAGCACCCGAGGACAGGGGAGGAGCTACGAGCAGTACTTC.

The CDR3, as DNA: TGTGCCAGCAGCCCGTCAAGTCGGGGTGGGACCGGGGAGCTGTTTTTT. Amino acids: CASSPSSRGGTGELFF. V gene TRBV4-2 combines with J gene TRBJ2-2; maybe TRBD2 (5 bases). V lost 4 bases, J lost 5 bases, and 17 bases lay in between. The CDR3 is 16 amino acids. The germline gives CDR1 LGHNA, CDR2 YNFKEQ.

The V and J genes are TRBV9 and TRBJ2-3, with unresolved D. The CDR3 contains 17 residues. CDR1 SGDLS and CDR2 YYNGEE come from the germline V gene. V was shortened by 0 bases and J by 1 base, with 15 bases between the two germline ends. The CDR3 region is CASSVEAGERGTDTQYF. The CDR3 DNA is TGTGCCAGCAGCGTAGAGGCAGGAGAGCGTGGCACAGATACGCAGTATTTT.